The rows below give T cell receptor beta chains drawn from one sample of a study of cytomegalovirus exposure and HLA in healthy donors. Method: immunoSEQ multiplex PCR; TCRdb's copy keeps in-frame clones and lacks some. The sample carries 70,000 to 80,000 clones, roughly four fifths recorded once. The sample comprised PBMCs. The receptors here all came from a man younger than 35 in good health and CMV-seronegative. The CDR3 runs from the conserved cysteine through the conserved F or W. D genes are given only for firm matches. Expanded clones get a size class; other rows say once, few or many, or leave the size out.

j_call clone_size d_call v_call cdr3_aa cdr3_nt
TRBJ2-7 . . TRBV7-2 CASSTTQISYEQYF TGTGCCAGCAGCACCACGCAGATCTCCTACGAGCAGTACTTC
TRBJ2-3 . . TRBV28 CASRESGDTQYF TGTGCCAGCAGGGAGAGTGGGGATACGCAGTATTTT
TRBJ2-3 . TRBD2 TRBV29-1 CSADSGGRTDTQYF TGCAGCGCCGATAGCGGGGGGCGCACAGATACGCAGTATTTT
TRBJ1-2 . TRBD1 TRBV27 CASSPAARQGYGYTF TGTGCCAGCAGTCCTGCCGCCCGACAGGGGTATGGCTACACCTTC
TRBJ2-7 . . TRBV7-9 CASSPLGSGEYYEQYF TGTGCCAGCAGCCCGCTCGGTTCCGGGGAGTATTACGAGCAGTACTTC
TRBJ1-5 . . TRBV28 CASSLGSYDQPQHF TGTGCCAGCAGTTTGGGGAGCTACGATCAGCCCCAGCATTTT
TRBJ2-1 . TRBD1 TRBV5-1 CASSLEKGQGSKFF TGCGCCAGCAGCTTAGAGAAGGGACAGGGTTCCAAGTTCTTC
TRBJ2-7 . TRBD1 TRBV29-1 CSVEDGTGANEQYF TGCAGCGTTGAAGATGGGACAGGGGCCAACGAGCAGTACTTC
TRBJ2-2 . . TRBV4-3 CASSQDAQAGVRELFF TGCGCCAGCAGCCAAGATGCACAGGCAGGGGTAAGGGAGCTGTTTTTT
TRBJ2-2 . TRBD1 TRBV2 CASSDGGTVNTGELFF TGTGCCAGCAGTGATGGTGGGACAGTGAACACCGGGGAGCTGTTTTTT
TRBJ2-1 . . TRBV10-1 CASSAPPNRTYNEQFF TGCGCCAGCAGTGCCCCCCCGAATCGCACATACAATGAGCAGTTCTTC
TRBJ2-1 . TRBD2 TRBV9 CASSVGPGGHLGYNEQFF TGTGCCAGCAGCGTAGGTCCGGGAGGCCACTTGGGTTACAATGAGCAGTTCTTC
TRBJ1-4 . . TRBV2 CASNTETATNEKLFF TGTGCCAGCAATACAGAAACTGCAACTAATGAAAAACTGTTTTTT
TRBJ1-1 . TRBD1 TRBV27 CASSDRTGIMNTEAFF TGTGCCAGCAGTGACCGGACAGGGATCATGAACACTGAAGCTTTCTTT
TRBJ2-7 . . TRBV5-6 CASSSKSSTYEQYF TGTGCCAGCAGCTCGAAGTCGTCTACCTACGAGCAGTACTTC
TRBJ2-2 . . TRBV19 CASSITGAGELFF TGTGCCAGTAGTATTACGGGGGCCGGGGAGCTGTTTTTT
TRBJ2-3 few . TRBV30 CAWSVRGSRDTQYF TGTGCCTGGAGTGTTCGCGGTTCTCGAGATACGCAGTATTTT
TRBJ2-3 . TRBD2 TRBV25-1 CASSGGLADNTDTQYF TGTGCCAGCAGTGGGGGACTAGCGGACAACACAGATACGCAGTATTTT
TRBJ2-7 . . TRBV6-5 CASSYGTSGIYEQYF TGTGCCAGCAGTTACGGGACATCAGGTATCTACGAGCAGTACTTC
TRBJ1-3 . . TRBV18 CASSPIVQGSGNTIYF TGTGCCAGCTCACCAATTGTTCAGGGGAGTGGAAACACCATATATTTT
TRBJ2-7 . TRBD1 TRBV11-3 CASSEIQGAQEQYF TGTGCCAGCAGCGAGATTCAGGGGGCACAGGAGCAGTACTTC
TRBJ1-6 . TRBD1 TRBV19 CASSIFGTENYSPLHF TGTGCCAGTAGTATATTCGGGACAGAGAATTATTCACCCCTCCACTTT
TRBJ1-5 . TRBD1 TRBV18 CASSPQVSGTGSVGQPQHF TGTGCCAGCTCACCACAAGTTTCCGGGACAGGGTCCGTCGGTCAGCCCCAGCATTTT
TRBJ2-3 . . TRBV30 CAWSGLSLKDTQYF TGTGCCTGGAGTGGACTCTCACTCAAAGATACGCAGTATTTT
TRBJ2-7 . TRBD2 TRBV7-9 CASSYRGDEQYF TGTGCCAGCAGCTATCGGGGGGACGAGCAGTACTTC
TRBJ2-2 . TRBD1 TRBV11-2 CASSRQGVIAGELFF TGTGCCAGCAGCCGACAGGGGGTGATAGCCGGGGAGCTGTTTTTT
TRBJ2-3 once TRBD1 TRBV5-5 CASSFNWGQGKVDTQYF TGTGCCAGCAGCTTCAATTGGGGACAGGGGAAGGTAGATACGCAGTATTTT
TRBJ2-3 . . TRBV7-9 CASSLSVGTDTQYF TGTGCCAGCAGCTTATCTGTCGGCACAGATACGCAGTATTTT